These 29 T cell receptor beta chains originate from one sample sequenced in a study of regulatory T cells in long-lasting Graves disease. The time point: persistent/refractory GD, antithyroid drugs over 5 years with positive TRAb. Following extraction of RNA from PBMCs, that RNA was used to make the TCR library. Combining iRepertoire HTBI primers with Arm-PCR of CDR3 regions, the authors built TCR beta libraries. In TCRdb, the multiplex PCR reads were re-called with MiXCR into one record per CDR3 protein. The sample contains a few hundred thousand distinct CDR3 sequences, roughly 24% of which appear only once. The sample was peripheral blood mononuclear cells (PBMCs), taken when the disease was refractory, from a patient treated with antithyroid drugs. Receptors were obtained from a woman in her 40s with Graves disease.

With regard to this clonotype: Compared with germline, one end of the junction differs, possibly owing to a read error. The chain is built from TRBV14 and TRBJ2-3, with D tentatively TRBD2 (7 bases). Germline V CDR1 and CDR2: SGHDN, FVKESK. The CDR3 length is 17 residues. CDR3 loop: CVSSRYGGQVRTDTQYF. The DNA for the CDR3 is TGTGTCAGCAGCCGTTACGGGGGGCAGGTTCGCACAGATACGCAGTATTTT.

This clonotype was recorded at least ten times. The rearrangement links TRBV11-2 to TRBJ2-4; 7 bases are shared with TRBD2. CDR3 length: 20 residues. The germline CDR1 and CDR2 sequences are SGHAT and FQNNGV. The ends lost 5 bases at V and 2 bases at J; junction bases unmatched: 21. CDR3 sequence: CASSQILRGRPGRPKNIQYF. CDR3 bases: TGTGCCAGCAGCCAAATCCTCCGAGGACGCCCCGGGAGGCCCAAAAACATTCAGTACTTC.

There are many counts of this clonotype. J is TRBJ1-5 and V is TRBV6-1; D may be TRBD1 (6 bases). V dropped 6 bases and J dropped 3 bases, with 15 bases sitting between them. CDR1 and CDR2 (germline): MNHNS, SASEGT. This CDR3 contains 15 residues. CDR3 nucleotides: TGTGCCAGCAGGGGGGGGCGGGTAGTCAATCAGCCCCAGCATTTT. Residues: CASRGGRVVNQPQHF.

The chain carries TRBV30 and TRBJ2-5, with D tentatively TRBD2 (5 bases). In germline, CDR1 is GTSNPN, CDR2 SVGIG (reference sequence). The germline V and J ends were trimmed by 3 bases and 1 base, with 18 bases remaining between them. The CDR3 has 16 residues. CDR3 loop: CAWSQKKGGFQETQYF. Written as DNA, the CDR3 is TGTGCCTGGAGCCAAAAGAAGGGCGGGTTCCAAGAGACCCAGTACTTC.

V gene TRBV11-2 combines with J gene TRBJ2-2, with D hard to call. Trimming shortened V by 4 bases and J by 5 bases, and 8 bases separated the two germline ends. This CDR3 contains 13 residues. Germline V gene data show CDR1 as SGHAT and CDR2 as FQNNGV. The CDR3 DNA reads TGTGCCAGCAGCTCTGGGGAAACCGGGGAGCTGTTTTTT. Translating it yields CASSSGETGELFF.

This clonotype was picked up many times. The chain has TRBV6-1 and TRBJ1-2; D uncertain. The V end was cut by 7 bases, the J end by 4 bases, with 7 bases between. CDR1 is MNHNS and CDR2 is SASEGT in the germline V gene. The CDR3 totals 11 residues. CDR3: CASNGFYGYTF. The CDR3 region has the DNA TGTGCCAGCAACGGCTTCTATGGCTACACCTTC.

There are many counts of this clonotype. J is TRBJ2-7 and V is TRBV28, with D perhaps matching TRBD2 (6 bases). CDR3 length: 17 amino acids. V shed 4 bases and J shed 6 bases, with 25 bases lying between them. The germline gives CDR1 MDHEN, CDR2 SYDVKM. CDR3 DNA: TGTGCCAGCAGTTCCTATGGAGGGCCGAATAATTGGGTCGAGCAGTACTTC. Amino acids: CASSSYGGPNNWVEQYF.

As for this clonotype: A far more abundant clone sits one base away, making this likely a read error. The CDR3 DNA reads TGTGCCAGCAGTACGACAGAGAACACTGAAGCTTTCTTT. Protein: CASSTTENTEAFF. V is TRBV6-2 or TRBV6-3 and J is TRBJ1-1; possible D gene TRBD1, 5 bases. The CDR3 contains 13 residues. With 5 bases removed from V and 1 base from J, the gap between germline ends came to 8 bases. Germline V gives CDR1 MNHEY, CDR2 SVGEGT.

The chain combines TRBV28 with TRBJ2-2; the D gene is possibly TRBD1 (6 bases). Germline CDR1 is MDHEN and CDR2 is SYDVKM. Trimming removed 2 bases at V and 0 bases at J, with 10 bases between. This CDR3 contains 16 residues. CDR3 nucleotides: TGTGCCAGCAGTTTAGTTTGGGGGCCGAACACCGGGGAGCTGTTTTTT. This codes for CASSLVWGPNTGELFF.

The table lists this clonotype with many counts. V is TRBV12-3 or TRBV12-4 and J is TRBJ1-5; D is unresolved. This CDR3 comprises 14 residues. The V and J ends lost 5 bases and 0 bases respectively, with 8 bases between them. The CDR3 region is CASSPGGSNQPQHF. The CDR3 coding sequence is TGTGCCAGCAGTCCCGGTGGTAGCAATCAGCCCCAGCATTTT.

This clonotype was observed a handful of times. The rearrangement joins TRBV7-8 to TRBJ2-4; 8 nucleotides agree with TRBD2. Unmatched junction bases numbered 10, after V lost 3 bases and J lost 9 bases. The CDR3 extends over 15 amino acids. Germline CDR1 SGHVS, CDR2 FQNEAQ. CDR3 in amino acids: CASSFITRGAGIQYF. CDR3 nucleotides: TGTGCCAGCAGCTTTATCACGCGGGGGGCTGGCATTCAGTACTTC.

This clonotype was found many times. The rearrangement joins TRBV6-1 to TRBJ2-5; D gene ambiguous. The V gene's germline CDR1 is MNHNS and CDR2 SASEGT. Between the trimmed V and J ends, which lost 2 bases and 4 bases, there was a span of 14 bases. The CDR3 loop spans 15 amino acids. This CDR3 is CASSEPVSFRETQYF. In DNA, the CDR3 is TGTGCCAGCAGTGAACCAGTTTCTTTTCGAGAGACCCAGTACTTC.

V is TRBV27 and J is TRBJ1-1; possible D gene TRBD1, 5 bases. Germline loops: CDR1 MNHEY, CDR2 SMNVEV (reference sequence). The CDR3 contains 13 residues. The ends were cut back, 6 bases at V and 3 bases at J, with 11 bases in the middle. The CDR3, as DNA: TGTGCCAGCAGGGACAATTGGGACACTGAAGCTTTCTTT. This sequence encodes CASRDNWDTEAFF.

On this clonotype itself: In this CDR3 the conserved last residue, phenylalanine or tryptophan, is missing, so a read error is likely. The CDR3 bases are TGTGCCAGCAGTTCCCTCGACAGGGGAGCCAAAAACATTCAGTACCTC. It codes for CASSSLDRGAKNIQYL. The genes are TRBV27 and TRBJ2-4; TRBD1 agrees at 8 bases. The CDR3 has 16 amino acids. CDR1 and CDR2 from the germline V gene are MNHEY and SMNVEV (reference sequence). Trimming took 4 bases from V and 0 from J; bases not matched to a gene: 5.

As to this clonotype: At one end, the junction sequence differs from germline, possibly due to a read error. This rearrangement joins TRBV3-1 to TRBJ2-7, with 7 bases that match TRBD1. Germline V gives CDR1 LGHDT, CDR2 YNNKEL (reference sequence). This CDR3 spans 11 amino acids. CDR3 DNA: TGTGCCAGCAGCCCGCGAAGAGACAGGGACTTC. Translated: CASSPRRDRDF.

There are many counts of this clonotype. The V call is TRBV11-2, the J call TRBJ1-1; unclear D gene. The germline V and J ends were trimmed by 3 bases and 4 bases, with 9 bases remaining between them. CDR3 length equals 13 residues. In germline, CDR1 is SGHAT, CDR2 FQNNGV. For the CDR3, the DNA is TGTGCCAGCAGCTTCCAGGCGCCCACTGAAGCTTTCTTT. Translation gives CASSFQAPTEAFF. The whole variable domain, filled in from reference TRBV11-2 and TRBJ1-1, reads EAGVAQSPRYKIIEKRQSVAFWCNPISGHATLYWYQQILGQGPKLLIQFQNNGVVDDSQLPKDRFSAERLKGVDSTLKIQPAKLEDSAVYLCASSFQAPTEAFFGQGTRLTVV.

This clonotype was seen at least ten times. This sequence joins TRBV28 and TRBJ1-2; 10 nucleotides line up with TRBD1. In germline, CDR1 is MDHEN, CDR2 SYDVKM. CDR3 length equals 17 residues. The V gene end was trimmed by 4 bases and the J gene end by 8 bases; junction bases not matched to a gene: 16. The CDR3, as DNA: TGTGCCAGCAGTTCAACCGGGACAGGGGCCGCGCCTTGGGGCTACACCTTC. Translating gives CASSSTGTGAAPWGYTF.

This clonotype was found a few times. The rearrangement joins TRBV19 to TRBJ1-2; D ambiguous. With 6 bases removed from V and 6 bases from J, the gap between germline ends came to 14 bases. The CDR3 totals 13 residues. CDR1 is LNHDA and CDR2 is SQIVND in the germline V gene (reference sequence). The CDR3 DNA follows: TGTGCCAGTAGCAGCCCCGTAAAGGATGGCTACACCTTC. It translates to CASSSPVKDGYTF.

This clonotype was seen only a few times. The chain couples TRBV20-1 to TRBJ2-7; D remains unclear. V lost 0 bases to trimming and J lost 0 bases, with 12 bases between them. Looked up from germline, CDR1 is DFQATT and CDR2 is SNEGSKA (reference sequence). The CDR3 loop spans 15 amino acids. In DNA, the CDR3 is TGCAGTGCTAGAGATGATTTGCTTCCCTCCTACGAGCAGTACTTC. This sequence encodes CSARDDLLPSYEQYF.

This rearrangement joins TRBV5-5 to TRBJ2-7; TRBD2 might be the D (6 bases). Germline values: CDR1 SGHKS, CDR2 YYEKEE (reference sequence). V was trimmed by 4 bases and J by 7 bases, leaving 18 bases between them. This CDR3 region has 14 residues. The CDR3 DNA sequence: TGTGCCAGCAGCATCGGGACTCCCGGGGTAGAGCAGTACTTC. Protein: CASSIGTPGVEQYF. Looking up the rest from reference TRBV5-5 and TRBJ2-7 gives the full variable domain: DAGVTQSPTHLIKTRGQQVTLRCSPISGHKSVSWYQQVLGQGPQFIFQYYEKEERGRGNFPDRFSARQFPNYSSELNVNALLLGDSALYLCASSIGTPGVEQYFGPGTRLTVT.

This clonotype has just a few counts. The chain uses TRBV6-2 or TRBV6-3 and TRBJ1-2, with D perhaps matching TRBD1 (5 bases). The CDR3 contains 17 residues. CDR1 and CDR2 from the germline V gene are MNHEY and SVGEGT. Deletions cut 4 bases from V and 2 bases from J, with 20 bases between. Written as DNA, the CDR3 is TGTGCCAGCAGTTCCCGGGGGACGTTGGGCGGAAACTATGGCTACACCTTC. Its protein product is CASSSRGTLGGNYGYTF.

Many counts were recorded for this clonotype. This chain connects TRBV6-1 to TRBJ1-4; 8 positions agree with TRBD1. Germline assignment: CDR1 MNHNS and CDR2 SASEGT. The CDR3 covers 16 residues. V gave up 5 bases and J gave up 7 bases; unmatched junction bases: 12. The DNA for the CDR3 is TGTGCCAGCAGTCCGCAGGACAGGGTTGGGAGTGAAAAACTGTTTTTT. Protein product: CASSPQDRVGSEKLFF.

In this sample, this clonotype turned up many times. V gene TRBV28 combines with J gene TRBJ2-2; perhaps TRBD2 as D (5 bases). The V end was cut by 2 bases, the J end by 2 bases, with 9 bases between. CDR3 length: 15 residues. Germline loops: CDR1 MDHEN, CDR2 SYDVKM. The CDR3, as DNA: TGTGCCAGCAGTTTAGCTAGCTTCAACACCGGGGAGCTGTTTTTT. Amino acid sequence: CASSLASFNTGELFF.

This clonotype showed up just a few times. This rearrangement joins TRBV7-2 to TRBJ2-5; unclear D gene. Germline CDR1 and CDR2: SGHTA and FQGNSA. The CDR3 totals 13 residues. The germline V and J ends were trimmed by 5 bases and 5 bases, with 12 bases remaining between them. DNA for the CDR3: TGTGCCAGCAGCCAGAGGTTTGTTGAGACCCAGTACTTC. Amino acid sequence: CASSQRFVETQYF.

There are many counts of this clonotype. The chain has TRBV2 and TRBJ2-7; 9 bases map to TRBD2. V lost 3 bases and J lost 2; bases outside the gene matches: 5. Germline values: CDR1 SNHLY, CDR2 FYNNEI. CDR3 length: 15 residues. CDR3 coding DNA: TGTGCCAGCAGTGATCCTAGCGGGGTTACCTACGAGCAGTACTTC. Translated, it gives CASSDPSGVTYEQYF.

This clonotype was seen many times. V is TRBV12-3 or TRBV12-4 and J is TRBJ1-4; 9 bases agree with TRBD1. After removal of 6 bases from V and 8 bases from J, the junction contained 10 bases not matched to a gene. This CDR3 has 15 amino acids. The CDR3 sequence is CASSPFGTGSEKLFF. CDR3 coding DNA: TGTGCCAGCAGCCCTTTCGGGACAGGGAGCGAAAAACTGTTTTTT.

The J gene is TRBJ2-3, the V gene TRBV28; 7 nucleotides agree with TRBD2. In germline, CDR1 is MDHEN, CDR2 SYDVKM. Germline trimming cut 1 base from V and 2 bases from J; bases unmatched to any gene: 6. CDR3 size: 16 residues. DNA of the CDR3: TGTGCCAGCAGTTTATTTCCTAGCGGATCCACAGATACGCAGTATTTT. This gives the protein CASSLFPSGSTDTQYF.

This clonotype was recorded many times. This chain's CDR3 is CAIKGTVEETQYF. The CDR3, as DNA: TGTGCCATCAAAGGGACAGTAGAAGAGACCCAGTACTTC. This chain connects TRBV10-3 to TRBJ2-5; 7 nucleotides line up with TRBD1. The CDR3 loop spans 13 amino acids. Unmatched junction bases numbered 5, after V lost 7 bases and J lost 3 bases. The germline gives CDR1 ENHRY, CDR2 SYGVKD.

This clonotype was counted between two and nine times. The rearrangement joins TRBV5-1 to TRBJ1-2; D is possibly TRBD1 (5 bases). V was clipped by 4 bases and J by 2 bases, with 15 bases between them. The germline V gene encodes CDR1 SGHRS and CDR2 YFSETQ. There are 15 residues in the CDR3. CDR3 protein: CASSAPGTANYGYTF. The CDR3 nucleotides read TGCGCCAGCAGCGCCCCGGGGACCGCGAACTATGGCTACACCTTC.